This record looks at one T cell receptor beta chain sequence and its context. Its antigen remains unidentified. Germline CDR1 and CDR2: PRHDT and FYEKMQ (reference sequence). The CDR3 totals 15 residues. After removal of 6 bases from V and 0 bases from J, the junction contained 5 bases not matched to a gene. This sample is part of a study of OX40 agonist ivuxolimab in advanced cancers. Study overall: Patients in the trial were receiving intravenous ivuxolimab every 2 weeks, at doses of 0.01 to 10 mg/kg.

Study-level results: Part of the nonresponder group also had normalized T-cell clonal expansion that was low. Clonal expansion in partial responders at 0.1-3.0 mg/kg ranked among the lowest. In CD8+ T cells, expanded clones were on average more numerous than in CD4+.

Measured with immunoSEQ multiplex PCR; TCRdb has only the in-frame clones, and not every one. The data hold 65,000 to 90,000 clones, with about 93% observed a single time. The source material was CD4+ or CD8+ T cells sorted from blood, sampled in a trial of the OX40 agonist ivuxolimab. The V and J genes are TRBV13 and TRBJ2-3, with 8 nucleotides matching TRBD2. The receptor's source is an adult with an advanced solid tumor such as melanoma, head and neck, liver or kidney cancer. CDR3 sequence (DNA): TGTGCCAGCAGTAGCGGGACCACTAGCACAGATACGCAGTATTTT. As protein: CASSSGTTSTDTQYF.